The entry below gives a single T cell receptor beta chain sequence along with its context. The CDR3 runs to 13 residues. The V and J ends lost 8 bases and 2 bases respectively, with 13 bases between them. Germline CDR1 MNHNS, CDR2 SASEGT. The data derive from a study of radiotherapy plus CTLA-4 blockade in lung cancer. Sequencing was performed with immunoSEQ multiplex PCR; in TCRdb, only in-frame clones are kept and a portion is missing. The repertoire holds about 84,000 clones, with more than 70% as singletons. The sample was peripheral blood, taken from a patient treated with radiotherapy plus ipilimumab. The chain is built from TRBV6-1 and TRBJ2-7; D is perhaps TRBD2 (6 bases). This receptor was taken from a human donor with non-small cell lung cancer that progressed on radiotherapy plus ipilimumab. The CDR3 spells CASPEEGPYEQYF. The CDR3 DNA reads as TGTGCCAGCCCCGAGGAGGGCCCCTACGAGCAGTACTTC.